This T cell receptor (beta chain) was identified in a study of T cells in Graves' hyperthyroidism and ophthalmopathy. Ten or more counts support this clonotype. At one end, the junction sequence differs from germline, possibly due to a read error. The investigators amplified TCR beta CDR3 regions from RNA transcripts. HTBI primers were used for first-round RT-PCR of the TCR CDR3. One entry per CDR3 protein, called by TCRdb with MiXCR from the multiplex PCR reads. This table has approximately 250,000 distinct CDR3 sequences, roughly 22% appearing once. This CDR3 region has 13 residues. In germline, CDR1 is MDHEN, CDR2 SYDVKM.

This sequence joins TRBV28 and TRBJ2-7; TRBD1 is a possible D gene (5 bases). The sequence was collected from a woman aged 40 to 50 with Graves' ophthalmopathy. The sequencing sample was made of blood. This CDR3 reads CASSLSDNYEQSF. CDR3 sequence (DNA): TGTGCCAGCAGTCTATCGGACAATTACGAGCAGTCCTTC.